Included here is one TCR beta chain sequence, with context. This sample stems from a study of T cells in Graves' hyperthyroidism and ophthalmopathy. From RNA transcripts, TCR beta CDR3 regions were amplified. A first-round RT-PCR of the TCR CDR3 used the HTBI primer set. TCRdb fed the multiplex PCR reads into MiXCR, producing one record per CDR3 protein. The sample has around 600,000 distinct CDR3 sequences; 45% are singletons. Trimming left V 3 bases short and J 5 bases short, with 11 bases between. The CDR3 is 14 amino acids. Germline loops: CDR1 LNHDA, CDR2 SQIVND (reference sequence). Sample: peripheral blood or thyroid tissue (not recorded which). This TCR derives from an adult man with Graves' disease, either hyperthyroidism or ophthalmopathy (not recorded which). The rearrangement joins TRBV19 to TRBJ1-5; the D gene is possibly TRBD1 (6 bases). In nucleotides, the CDR3 is TGTGCCAGTAGTATTGGGGGCTGGTATCAGCCCCAGCATTTT. Protein: CASSIGGWYQPQHF.